These T cell receptor beta chains were read from a single sample in a study of long-term antiretroviral therapy in people with HIV. Only in-frame clones appear in the TCRdb table, and some are missing; sequencing was by immunoSEQ multiplex PCR. The data hold approximately 17,000 clones, with less than 80% observed a single time. The sample here was unsorted PBMCs, taken 1.5 years before starting antiretroviral therapy. The receptors derive from a woman between 50 and 59 years old with HIV. Both conserved end residues are trimmed from each CDR3. D genes are given only for firm matches. A clone size is listed for some rows: how often the clone was seen (once, few, many), or a class if it is expanded.

CDR3 protein: AWSEDSHNEQF
V gene: TRBV30
J gene: TRBJ2-1
D gene: NA
clone size: NA

CDR3 protein: ASSAANSNQPQH
V gene: TRBV10-2
J gene: TRBJ1-5
D gene: NA
clone size: NA

CDR3 protein: ASSAGNIDNQPQH
V gene: TRBV7-9
J gene: TRBJ1-5
D gene: NA
clone size: once

CDR3 protein: ASSPKLAGGTDTQY
V gene: TRBV18
J gene: TRBJ2-3
D gene: TRBD2
clone size: few

CDR3 protein: ASKPGHSHRGEQY
V gene: TRBV6-5
J gene: TRBJ2-7
D gene: NA
clone size: NA

CDR3 protein: ASSLEVSGANVLT
V gene: TRBV5-1
J gene: TRBJ2-6
D gene: NA
clone size: NA

CDR3 protein: ASRLTGGYSGNTIY
V gene: TRBV6-6
J gene: TRBJ1-3
D gene: TRBD1
clone size: NA

CDR3 protein: ASSGNTPYEQY
V gene: TRBV7-9
J gene: TRBJ2-7
D gene: NA
clone size: few

CDR3 protein: ASGPTSGATDTQY
V gene: TRBV12-5
J gene: TRBJ2-3
D gene: TRBD2
clone size: few

CDR3 protein: ASSNLNIQGIGTQY
V gene: TRBV18
J gene: TRBJ2-5
D gene: NA
clone size: NA

CDR3 protein: ASSLSGFTDTQY
V gene: TRBV27
J gene: TRBJ2-3
D gene: NA
clone size: NA

CDR3 protein: ASSDSSSTGELF
V gene: TRBV6-4
J gene: TRBJ2-2
D gene: NA
clone size: NA

CDR3 protein: ASSPLRDTQY
V gene: TRBV28
J gene: TRBJ2-3
D gene: NA
clone size: NA

CDR3 protein: ASRPGGSGTEAF
V gene: TRBV6-5
J gene: TRBJ1-1
D gene: NA
clone size: NA

CDR3 protein: ASSIRGGAGETQY
V gene: TRBV19
J gene: TRBJ2-5
D gene: NA
clone size: NA

CDR3 protein: ASSFLGQGNYGYT
V gene: TRBV7-8
J gene: TRBJ1-2
D gene: TRBD1
clone size: NA

CDR3 protein: ASSLAGEDHEQF
V gene: TRBV5-1
J gene: TRBJ2-1
D gene: NA
clone size: NA

CDR3 protein: ASSITDGTNEKLF
V gene: TRBV21-1
J gene: TRBJ1-4
D gene: NA
clone size: NA

CDR3 protein: AWSDRVSGNTIY
V gene: TRBV30
J gene: TRBJ1-3
D gene: NA
clone size: medium-sized

CDR3 protein: ASSSNLGGGTQY
V gene: TRBV27
J gene: TRBJ2-3
D gene: TRBD2
clone size: NA

CDR3 protein: ASSESYGEKLF
V gene: TRBV10-1
J gene: TRBJ1-4
D gene: NA
clone size: NA

CDR3 protein: ASRSGSGNTIY
V gene: TRBV10-2
J gene: TRBJ1-3
D gene: NA
clone size: NA

CDR3 protein: ASSEWARVYDNSPLH
V gene: TRBV2
J gene: TRBJ1-6
D gene: NA
clone size: NA

CDR3 protein: ASSIARVGYGYT
V gene: TRBV6-1
J gene: TRBJ1-2
D gene: NA
clone size: medium-sized

CDR3 protein: ASSQGSGYT
V gene: TRBV6-5
J gene: TRBJ1-2
D gene: NA
clone size: few

CDR3 protein: ASSLTGVRTNEKLF
V gene: TRBV6-5
J gene: TRBJ1-4
D gene: TRBD1
clone size: NA

CDR3 protein: ASSPTGTAGYEQY
V gene: TRBV7-9
J gene: TRBJ2-7
D gene: NA
clone size: NA

CDR3 protein: ASRLTGGTGELF
V gene: TRBV5-1
J gene: TRBJ2-2
D gene: TRBD1
clone size: NA

CDR3 protein: ASSLYQRGIQETQY
V gene: TRBV27
J gene: TRBJ2-5
D gene: TRBD2
clone size: few

CDR3 protein: AIRGEAGQSSYEQY
V gene: TRBV10-3
J gene: TRBJ2-7
D gene: TRBD2
clone size: NA